This TCR beta chain was recorded in a study of blood T cell repertoires in COVID-19. Study at large: PBMCs, B-cell-depleted T cells, or T cells were the source of the cDNA or gDNA that made up the material.

Clones were sequenced by immunoSEQ multiplex PCR, and TCRdb holds only the in-frame ones, with some missing. The sample yields fewer than 70,000 clones, around nine tenths seen once. CDR3 size: 15 residues. Per germline, CDR1 KGHSH and CDR2 LQKENI. V trimming: 3 bases; J trimming: 5 bases; junction bases outside the gene matches: 5. The clonotype was recovered from a middle-aged man with active COVID-19. Input material: peripheral blood. This rearrangement joins TRBV18 to TRBJ1-3, with TRBD1 matching over 9 bases. The CDR3 nucleotides are TGTGCCAGCTCACCGGGACAGGGTTCTCGAAACACCATATATTTT. Translation gives CASSPGQGSRNTIYF.